A single TCR beta chain is shown here with its context. This clonotype was observed at least ten times. Its antigen is unknown. Base qualities are not at hand, and no much larger clone is one base apart. Sample time point, as interpreted from the label and publication: pre-sensitization, week 0. The treatment or condition label for this specimen denotes: therapeutic diphenylcyclopropenone sensitization with weekly scalp DPC. At each patch-test visit, blood was drawn before the patch test was applied. Patients were considered eligible if aged 18 to 70, diagnosed with alopecia and deemed suitable for DPC therapy, and patients were excluded if pregnant. Total RNA was extracted from unfractionated whole blood that had been collected in Tempus Blood RNA tubes. Trimming costs V 0 bases and J 5 bases, and their ends lie 20 bases apart. From the cysteine through the phenylalanine, the CDR3 covers 17 amino acids. Kept here is only the CDR3 DNA, which spans 51 bases and is read in frame from base 1. From the germline V gene, CDR1 is SGHRS and CDR2 is YFSETQ.

The data are from a study of human T cells and chemical hapten exposure (dated by TCRdb to the early 2020s). Turning to the overall study: For sensitization, 2% DPC in acetone was applied to a roughly 2 cm by roughly 2 cm area of upper inner arm skin. Patients additionally received weekly therapeutic DPC doses to the scalp throughout the roughly 24-week study period. Patch testing on the upper back used Finn chambers containing 0.01% DPC, with scoring done after 6 days according to International Contact Dermatitis Research Group standards. Alopecia areata with under or over 50% scalp involvement, alopecia totalis and alopecia universalis were represented in the patient cohort, which was mostly female. Libraries were pooled for sequencing, and variation in per-sample TCR yields was attributed mainly to small differences in library volumes within the pool. This study followed changes in the peripheral blood TCR repertoire in vivo during primary and secondary sensitization of alopecia patients to the hapten diphenylcyclopropenone (DPC). Blood was sampled from patients pre-sensitization (week 0) and at 2, 6 and about 24 weeks after DPC sensitization. About 27 alopecia patients gave blood for TCR sequencing at one to four time points (pre-sensitization, 2, 6 and 24 weeks).

Summary of the overall study and its limitations: Because every patient had alopecia, a presumed autoimmune disease, the patients' immune response might differ from that of healthy individuals. Repeated subsampling changed both the strength of the expansion versus patch-test correlation and the threshold at which that correlation became significant. The number of PT1 expanded TCRs positively correlated with patch test score, significant at thresholds 8, 16 and 32 but not 4. The number of TCRs above 1 in 1000 frequency did not change with DPC sensitization; there was no evidence of global repertoire structure alterations. Significantly more large CDR3 similarity clusters were formed by expanded TCRs than by pre-sensitization or healthy control sets, consistent with antigen-driven responses.

To prepare the library, RACE was applied. The reads were generated on a NextSeq 500. During library preparation, unique molecular identifiers were attached to individual cDNA molecules so that TCRs could be counted in a quantitative, reproducible way. Both TCR alpha and TCR beta chains were sequenced from each blood RNA sample. On the study's bioinformatics: Samples had a median of approximately 96,000 TCRs, with a range from about 20,000 to 690,600. The Decombinator software suite was used to annotate V, J and CDR3 in the TCR reads. To make PS versus PT1 abundance plots, every sample was subsampled to the same number of TCRs (28,000). Expanded TCRs were defined as absent before sensitization and observed at least eight times at the 2-week time point. In TCRdb, the public reads were trimmed at Q25 with fastp and aligned with MiXCR, with productive beta chains retained. Rows matching on CDR3 protein sequence are summarized as one entry with the most common DNA and genes. In this record, the V and J calls reflect TCRdb's handling and not the investigators' own analysis. The sample table shows around 300,000 distinct CDR3 sequences, and 4.5% to 5.5% are seen once. In total, the top ten clones hold around 8.6% of the sample.

The chain is made from TRBV5-1 and TRBJ1-1; a tentative D call is TRBD1 (5 bases match). Here the sequenced sample was whole blood, taken in connection with sensitization to the hapten diphenylcyclopropenone (DPC). This sequence originates from a woman aged 18-35 years with alopecia areata. Some clones in this sample may be carry-over from other donors' samples. Here is the DNA: TGCGCCAGCAGCTTGGCAGTTTTTGCCGGGGGAGAGACTGAAGCTTTCTTT. The translation is CASSLAVFAGGETEAFF.